This TCR beta chain was obtained from a study of CD8 T cells in Susac syndrome. When the RNA was reverse transcribed, random hexamers were used with an input of roughly 0.5 to 1 ug. A single record per CDR3 protein comes from TCRdb applying MiXCR to the immunoSEQ multiplex PCR reads. The repertoire has about 150,000 distinct CDR3 sequences, roughly 95% of them found once; the top ten carry roughly 0.16%. With 4 bases removed from V and 1 base from J, the gap between germline ends came to 21 bases. The CDR3 length is 18 residues. Germline V gene data show CDR1 as MNHNS and CDR2 as SASEGT. The TCR comes from a human donor with multiple sclerosis. The sequenced material came from CD8+ T cells from PBMCs. This chain connects TRBV6-1 to TRBJ2-3; either TRBD1 or TRBD2 may supply D (5 bases each). This CDR3 reads CASSGTRDPVHGTDTQYF. In nucleotides, the CDR3 is TGTGCCAGCAGTGGGACCCGGGACCCCGTACACGGCACAGATACGCAGTATTTT.